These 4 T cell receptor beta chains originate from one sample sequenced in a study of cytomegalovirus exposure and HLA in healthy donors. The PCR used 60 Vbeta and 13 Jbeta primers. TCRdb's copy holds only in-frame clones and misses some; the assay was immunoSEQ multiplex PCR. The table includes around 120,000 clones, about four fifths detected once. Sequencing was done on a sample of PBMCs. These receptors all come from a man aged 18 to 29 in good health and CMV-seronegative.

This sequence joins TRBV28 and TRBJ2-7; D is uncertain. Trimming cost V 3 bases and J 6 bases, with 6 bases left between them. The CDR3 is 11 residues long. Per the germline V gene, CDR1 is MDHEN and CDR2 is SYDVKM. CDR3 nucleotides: TGTGCCAGCAGTTTTCGGTCCGAGCAGTACTTC. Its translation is CASSFRSEQYF.

The CDR3 bases are TGTGCCACCAGCAGACGAGATTTCACTAATGAAAAACTGTTTTTT. Translating it yields CATSRRDFTNEKLFF. The rearrangement joins TRBV15 to TRBJ1-4; D remains unclear. V lost 2 bases to trimming and J lost 2 bases, with 9 bases between them. Germline V gives CDR1 LNHNV, CDR2 YYDKDF (reference sequence). CDR3 length equals 15 residues.

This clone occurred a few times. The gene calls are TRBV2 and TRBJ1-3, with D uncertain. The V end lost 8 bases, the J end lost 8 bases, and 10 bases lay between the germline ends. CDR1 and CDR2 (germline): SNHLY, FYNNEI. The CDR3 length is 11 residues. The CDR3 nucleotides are TGTGCCAGCCCTATGAGAGACACCATATATTTT. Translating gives CASPMRDTIYF.

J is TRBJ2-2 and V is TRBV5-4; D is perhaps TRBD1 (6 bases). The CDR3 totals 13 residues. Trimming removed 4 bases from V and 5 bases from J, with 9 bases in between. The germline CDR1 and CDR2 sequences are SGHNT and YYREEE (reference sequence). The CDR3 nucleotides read TGTGCCAGCAGCACAGGACAGACCGGGGAGCTGTTTTTT. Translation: CASSTGQTGELFF. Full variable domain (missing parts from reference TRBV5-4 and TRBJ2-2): ETGVTQSPTHLIKTRGQQVTLRCSSQSGHNTVSWYQQALGQGPQFIFQYYREEENGRGNFPPRFSGLQFPNYSSELNVNALELDDSALYLCASSTGQTGELFFGEGSRLTVL.